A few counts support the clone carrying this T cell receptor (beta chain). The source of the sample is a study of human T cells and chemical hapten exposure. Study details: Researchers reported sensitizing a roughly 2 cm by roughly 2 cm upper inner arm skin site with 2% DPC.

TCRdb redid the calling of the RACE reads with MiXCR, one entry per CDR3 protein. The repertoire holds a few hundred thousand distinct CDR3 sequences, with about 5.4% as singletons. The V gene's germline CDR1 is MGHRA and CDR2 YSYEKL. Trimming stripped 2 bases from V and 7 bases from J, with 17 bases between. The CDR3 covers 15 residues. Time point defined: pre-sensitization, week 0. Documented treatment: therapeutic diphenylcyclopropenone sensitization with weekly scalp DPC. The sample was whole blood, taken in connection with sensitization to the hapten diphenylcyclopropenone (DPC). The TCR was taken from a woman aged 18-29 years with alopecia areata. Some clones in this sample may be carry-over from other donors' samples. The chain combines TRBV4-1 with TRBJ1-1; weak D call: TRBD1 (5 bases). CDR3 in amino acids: CASSQIAGIAGEAFF. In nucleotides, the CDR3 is TGCGCCAGCAGCCAAATCGCAGGGATAGCGGGTGAAGCTTTCTTT.